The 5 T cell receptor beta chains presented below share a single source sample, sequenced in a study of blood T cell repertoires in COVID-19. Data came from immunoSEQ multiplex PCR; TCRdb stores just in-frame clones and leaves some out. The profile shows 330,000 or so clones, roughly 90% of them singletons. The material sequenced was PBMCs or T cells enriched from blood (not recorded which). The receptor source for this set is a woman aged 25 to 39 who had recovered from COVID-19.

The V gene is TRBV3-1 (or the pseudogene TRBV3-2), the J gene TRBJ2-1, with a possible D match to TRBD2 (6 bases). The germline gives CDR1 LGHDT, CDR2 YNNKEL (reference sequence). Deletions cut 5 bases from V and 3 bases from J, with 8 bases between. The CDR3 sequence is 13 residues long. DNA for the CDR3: TGTGCCAGCAGCGGGGGGAACTACAATGAGCAGTTCTTC. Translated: CASSGGNYNEQFF.

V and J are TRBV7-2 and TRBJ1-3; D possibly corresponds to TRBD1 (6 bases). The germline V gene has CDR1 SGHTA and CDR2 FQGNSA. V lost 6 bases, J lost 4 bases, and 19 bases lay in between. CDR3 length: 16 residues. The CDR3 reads CASSFTRGRGGNTIYF. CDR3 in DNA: TGTGCCAGCAGTTTCACAAGGGGCAGGGGAGGAAACACCATATATTTT.

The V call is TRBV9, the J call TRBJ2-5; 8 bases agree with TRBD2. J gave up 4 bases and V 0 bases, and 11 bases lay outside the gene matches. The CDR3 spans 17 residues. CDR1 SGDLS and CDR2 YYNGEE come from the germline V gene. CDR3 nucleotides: TGTGCCAGCAGCGTAGCGGCCGCGCCTAGCGGGCGAGAGACCCAGTACTTC. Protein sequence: CASSVAAAPSGRETQYF.

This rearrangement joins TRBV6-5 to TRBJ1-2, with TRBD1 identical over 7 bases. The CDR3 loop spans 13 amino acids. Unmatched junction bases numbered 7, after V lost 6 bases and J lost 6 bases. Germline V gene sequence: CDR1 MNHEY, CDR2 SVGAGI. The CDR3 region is CASSSGTVNGYTF. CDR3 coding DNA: TGTGCCAGCAGCTCAGGGACAGTGAATGGCTACACCTTC.

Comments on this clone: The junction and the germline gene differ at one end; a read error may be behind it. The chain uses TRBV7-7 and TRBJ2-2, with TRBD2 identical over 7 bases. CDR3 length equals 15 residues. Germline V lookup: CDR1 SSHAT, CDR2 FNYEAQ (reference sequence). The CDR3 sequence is CASSLEGSGAGELFF. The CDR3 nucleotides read TGTGCTAGCAGCTTAGAGGGGAGCGGGGCCGGGGAGCTGTTTTTT.